Presented here are 5 T cell receptor beta chains from one specimen sequenced in a study of blood T cell repertoires in COVID-19. Here immunoSEQ multiplex PCR was the method, and the copy in TCRdb shows in-frame clones only, minus some. Here the sample spans around 330,000 clones, about 85% being singletons. Sequencing was performed on PBMCs or T cells enriched from blood (not recorded which). The receptors come from a woman in her 30s who had been exposed to COVID-19.

This chain links TRBV28 with TRBJ2-7; TRBD1 matches at 9 bases. Trimming removed 10 bases from V and 5 bases from J; junction bases left unmatched: 15. CDR3 length: 15 amino acids. Germline CDR1 reads MDHEN; CDR2 reads SYDVKM. Here the CDR3 reads CAIEPTGGRSHEQYF. The CDR3 DNA reads TGTGCCATCGAACCCACAGGGGGCCGGAGCCACGAGCAGTACTTC.

The rearrangement links TRBV7-2 to TRBJ1-2; possible D gene TRBD1, 6 bases. This CDR3 region has 15 residues. V lost 4 bases and J lost 1, with 13 bases in between. Germline CDR1 is SGHTA and CDR2 is FQGNSA. This CDR3 is CASSYDRPHNYGYTF. CDR3 DNA: TGTGCCAGCAGCTACGACAGGCCCCATAACTATGGCTACACCTTC. Variable domain in full (rest from reference TRBV7-2 and TRBJ1-2): GAGVSQSPSNKVTEKGKDVELRCDPISGHTALYWYRQSLGQGLEFLIYFQGNSAPDKSGLPSDRFSAERTGGSVSTLTIQRTQQEDSAVYLCASSYDRPHNYGYTFGSGTRLTVV.

The chain carries TRBV9 and TRBJ2-7; TRBD1 matches 7 bases. Germline CDR1 reads SGDLS; CDR2 reads YYNGEE. This CDR3 is 15 amino acids long. V lost 0 bases to trimming and J lost 4 bases; unmatched junction nucleotides: 7. The CDR3 sequence: CASSVGGNRGYEQYF. DNA of the CDR3: TGTGCCAGCAGCGTAGGGGGGAACAGGGGATACGAGCAGTACTTC.

This chain joins TRBV3-1 (or the pseudogene TRBV3-2) and TRBJ1-2, with 12 bases matching TRBD1. The CDR3 is made up of 19 amino acids. Germline CDR1 reads LGHDT; CDR2 reads YNNKEL (reference sequence). Trimming at V came to 0 bases and at J to 6 bases, leaving 14 bases not matched to a gene. CDR3 amino acids: CASSQERRDRGRVYNGYTF. In DNA, the CDR3 is TGTGCCAGCAGCCAAGAACGGCGGGACAGGGGGCGCGTATATAATGGCTACACCTTC.

The rearrangement links TRBV5-6 to TRBJ2-1, with 8 bases matching TRBD2. Germline V gives CDR1 SGHDT, CDR2 YYEEEE. V shed 4 bases and J 9 bases; nucleotides not matched to a gene: 15. The CDR3 sequence is 16 residues long. The CDR3 reads CASSLGLVGRMSEQFF. The CDR3 DNA reads TGTGCCAGCAGCCTGGGACTAGTGGGTCGCATGAGTGAGCAGTTCTTC.